This T cell receptor beta chain was sequenced during a study of cytomegalovirus exposure and HLA in healthy donors. General study findings and limits: Reportedly, diagnosis of cytomegalovirus status by the classifier showed high specificity and sensitivity. In vitro data verified a few CMV-associated chains as specific for CMV antigens.

Trimming took 0 bases from V and 6 from J, leaving 5 bases between them. Germline V CDR1 and CDR2: SGHDT, YYEEEE. The CDR3 extends over 12 amino acids. Though nominally healthy at sampling, donors likely had unrecorded immune exposures. As for this clone: The antigen remains undetermined.

Researchers ran the PCR with 60 Vbeta and 13 Jbeta primers. Generated by immunoSEQ multiplex PCR, the TCRdb table keeps only in-frame clones and is missing some. Counted here are 150,000 to 180,000 clones, 70% to 90% occurring once; the ten biggest clones make up 2% to 2.5%. V is TRBV5-6 and J is TRBJ2-3, with a weak D call TRBD1 (5 bases). Sequencing was done on a sample of PBMCs. This receptor was obtained from a woman younger than 30 in good health and CMV-seronegative. This CDR3 is CASSLEGDTQYF. The CDR3 region has the DNA TGTGCCAGCAGCTTGGAGGGGGATACGCAGTATTTT. Using reference TRBV5-6 and TRBJ2-3 for the parts outside the CDR3, the full variable domain is DAGVTQSPTHLIKTRGQQVTLRCSPKSGHDTVSWYQQALGQGPQFIFQYYEEEERQRGNFPDRFSGHQFPNYSSELNVNALLLGDSALYLCASSLEGDTQYFGPGTRLTVL.